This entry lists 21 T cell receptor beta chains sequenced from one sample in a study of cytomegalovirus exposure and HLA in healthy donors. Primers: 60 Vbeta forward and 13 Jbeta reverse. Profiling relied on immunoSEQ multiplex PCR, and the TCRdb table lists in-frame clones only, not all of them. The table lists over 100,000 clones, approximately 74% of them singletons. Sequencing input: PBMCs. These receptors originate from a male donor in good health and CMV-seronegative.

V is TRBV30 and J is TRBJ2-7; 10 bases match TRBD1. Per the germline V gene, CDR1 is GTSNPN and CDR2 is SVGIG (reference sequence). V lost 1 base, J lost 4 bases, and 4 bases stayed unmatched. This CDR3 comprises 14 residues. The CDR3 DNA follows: TGTGCCTGGAGTGCCCGGACAGGGGGATACGAGCAGTACTTC. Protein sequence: CAWSARTGGYEQYF.

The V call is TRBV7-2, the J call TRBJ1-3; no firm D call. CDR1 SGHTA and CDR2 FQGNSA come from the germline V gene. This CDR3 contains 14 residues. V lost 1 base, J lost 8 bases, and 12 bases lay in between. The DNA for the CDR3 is TGTGCCAGCAGCTTAGACATTGGTTCATACACCATATATTTT. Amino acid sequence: CASSLDIGSYTIYF.

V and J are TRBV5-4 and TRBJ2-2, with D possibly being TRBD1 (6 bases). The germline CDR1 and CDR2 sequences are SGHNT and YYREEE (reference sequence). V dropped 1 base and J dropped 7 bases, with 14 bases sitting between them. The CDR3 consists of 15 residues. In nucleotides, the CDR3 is TGTGCCAGCAGCTTGAAACAGGGAGTCGACGGGGAGCTGTTTTTT. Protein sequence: CASSLKQGVDGELFF. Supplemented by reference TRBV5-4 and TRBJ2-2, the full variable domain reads ETGVTQSPTHLIKTRGQQVTLRCSSQSGHNTVSWYQQALGQGPQFIFQYYREEENGRGNFPPRFSGLQFPNYSSELNVNALELDDSALYLCASSLKQGVDGELFFGEGSRLTVL.

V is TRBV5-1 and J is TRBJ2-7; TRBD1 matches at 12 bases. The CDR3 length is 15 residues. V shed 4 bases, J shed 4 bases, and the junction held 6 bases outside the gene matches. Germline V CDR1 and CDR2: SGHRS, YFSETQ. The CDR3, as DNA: TGCGCCAGCAGCCCTTGGGGACAGGGGGCTTACGAGCAGTACTTC. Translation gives CASSPWGQGAYEQYF.

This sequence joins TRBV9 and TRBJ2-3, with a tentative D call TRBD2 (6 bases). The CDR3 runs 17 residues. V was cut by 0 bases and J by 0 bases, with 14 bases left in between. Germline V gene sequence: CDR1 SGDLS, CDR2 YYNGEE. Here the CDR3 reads CASSVVGGRPSTDTQYF. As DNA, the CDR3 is TGTGCCAGCAGCGTAGTGGGGGGACGACCTAGCACAGATACGCAGTATTTT. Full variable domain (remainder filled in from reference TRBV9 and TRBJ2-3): DSGVTQTPKHLITATGQRVTLRCSPRSGDLSVYWYQQSLDQGLQFLIQYYNGEERAKGNILERFSAQQFPDLHSELNLSSLELGDSALYFCASSVVGGRPSTDTQYFGPGTRLTVL.

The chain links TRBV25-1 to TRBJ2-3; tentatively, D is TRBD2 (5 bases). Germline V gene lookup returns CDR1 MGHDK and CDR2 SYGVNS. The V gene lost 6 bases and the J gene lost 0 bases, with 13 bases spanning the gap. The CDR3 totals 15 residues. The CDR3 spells CASSLVGESTDTQYF. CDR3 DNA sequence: TGTGCCAGCAGCCTGGTTGGGGAGAGCACAGATACGCAGTATTTT.

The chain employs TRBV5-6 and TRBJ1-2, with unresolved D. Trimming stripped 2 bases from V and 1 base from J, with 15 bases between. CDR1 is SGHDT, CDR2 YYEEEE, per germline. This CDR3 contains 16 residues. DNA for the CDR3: TGTGCCAGCAGCTTAGCGGGTGAAGACCATAACTATGGCTACACCTTC. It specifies CASSLAGEDHNYGYTF.

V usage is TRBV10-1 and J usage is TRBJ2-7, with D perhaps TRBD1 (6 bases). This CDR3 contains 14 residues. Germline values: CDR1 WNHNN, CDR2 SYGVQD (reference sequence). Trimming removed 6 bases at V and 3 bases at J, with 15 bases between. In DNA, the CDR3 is TGCGCCAGCAGGATACAGGGAGAGGACTACGAGCAGTACTTC. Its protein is CASRIQGEDYEQYF.

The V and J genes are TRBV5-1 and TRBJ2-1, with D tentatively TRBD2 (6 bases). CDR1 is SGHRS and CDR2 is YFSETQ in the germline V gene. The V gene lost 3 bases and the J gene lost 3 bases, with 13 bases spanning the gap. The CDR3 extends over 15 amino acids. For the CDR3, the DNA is TGCGCCAGCAGCTCGGGACTCGATGACTACAATGAGCAGTTCTTC. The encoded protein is CASSSGLDDYNEQFF. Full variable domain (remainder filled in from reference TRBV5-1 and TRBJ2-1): KAGVTQTPRYLIKTRGQQVTLSCSPISGHRSVSWYQQTPGQGLQFLFEYFSETQRNKGNFPGRFSGRQFSNSRSEMNVSTLELGDSALYLCASSSGLDDYNEQFFGPGTRLTVL.

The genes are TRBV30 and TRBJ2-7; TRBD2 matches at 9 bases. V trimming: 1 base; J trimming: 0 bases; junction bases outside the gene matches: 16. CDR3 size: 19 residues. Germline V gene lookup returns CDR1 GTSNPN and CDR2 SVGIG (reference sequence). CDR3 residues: CAWSGAGDLLAGDSYEQYF. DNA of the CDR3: TGTGCCTGGAGTGGTGCAGGGGACCTACTAGCGGGTGACTCCTACGAGCAGTACTTC.

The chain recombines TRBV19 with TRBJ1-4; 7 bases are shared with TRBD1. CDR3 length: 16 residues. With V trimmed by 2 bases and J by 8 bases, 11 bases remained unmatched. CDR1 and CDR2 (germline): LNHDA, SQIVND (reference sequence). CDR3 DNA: TGTGCCAGTAGTATAAGCCGCGGCAGGGGGAAAGAAAAACTGTTTTTT. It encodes CASSISRGRGKEKLFF.

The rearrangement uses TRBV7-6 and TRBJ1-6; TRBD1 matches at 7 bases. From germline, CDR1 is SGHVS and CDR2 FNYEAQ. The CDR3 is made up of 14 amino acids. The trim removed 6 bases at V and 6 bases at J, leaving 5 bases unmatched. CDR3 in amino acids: CASRAGQFNSPLHF. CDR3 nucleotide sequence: TGTGCCAGCAGGGCGGGACAGTTTAATTCACCCCTCCACTTT.

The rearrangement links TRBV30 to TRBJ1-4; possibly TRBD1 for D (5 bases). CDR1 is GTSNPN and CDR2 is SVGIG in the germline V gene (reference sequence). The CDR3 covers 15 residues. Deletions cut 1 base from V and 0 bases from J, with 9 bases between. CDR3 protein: CAWSGQPATNEKLFF. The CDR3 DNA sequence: TGTGCCTGGAGTGGACAGCCCGCAACTAATGAAAAACTGTTTTTT. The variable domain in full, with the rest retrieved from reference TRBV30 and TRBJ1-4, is SQTIHQWPATLVQPVGSPLSLECTVEGTSNPNLYWYRQAAGRGLQLLFYSVGIGQISSEVPQNLSASRPQDRQFILSSKKLLLSDSGFYLCAWSGQPATNEKLFFGSGTQLSVL.

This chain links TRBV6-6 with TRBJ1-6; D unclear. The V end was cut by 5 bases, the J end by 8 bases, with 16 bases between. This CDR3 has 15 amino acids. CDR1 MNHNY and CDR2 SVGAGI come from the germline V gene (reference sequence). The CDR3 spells CASSLPRHPDSPLHF. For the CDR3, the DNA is TGTGCCAGCAGTCTCCCGCGGCACCCCGATTCACCCCTCCACTTT.

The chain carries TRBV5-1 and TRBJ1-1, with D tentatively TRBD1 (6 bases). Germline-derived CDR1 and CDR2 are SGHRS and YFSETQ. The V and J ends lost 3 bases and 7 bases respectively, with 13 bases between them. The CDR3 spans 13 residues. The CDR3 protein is CASSSETGHEAFF. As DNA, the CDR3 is TGCGCCAGCAGCTCTGAGACAGGACATGAAGCTTTCTTT.

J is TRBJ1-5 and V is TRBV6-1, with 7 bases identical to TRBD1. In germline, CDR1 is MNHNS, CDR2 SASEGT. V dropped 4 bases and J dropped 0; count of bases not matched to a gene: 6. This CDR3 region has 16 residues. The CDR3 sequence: CASSVYWDSSNQPQHF. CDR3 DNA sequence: TGTGCCAGCAGTGTATATTGGGACAGTAGCAATCAGCCCCAGCATTTT.

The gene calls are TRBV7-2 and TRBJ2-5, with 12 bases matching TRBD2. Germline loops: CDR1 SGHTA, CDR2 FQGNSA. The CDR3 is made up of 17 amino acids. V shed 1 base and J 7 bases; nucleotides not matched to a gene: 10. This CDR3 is CASSLVTSGGHRGTQYF. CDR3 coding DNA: TGTGCCAGCAGCTTAGTCACTAGCGGGGGGCACAGGGGGACCCAGTACTTC.

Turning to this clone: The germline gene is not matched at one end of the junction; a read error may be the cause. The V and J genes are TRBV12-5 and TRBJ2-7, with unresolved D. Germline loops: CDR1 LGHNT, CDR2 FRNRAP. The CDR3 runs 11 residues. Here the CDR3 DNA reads TGTGCTGAGTTATGGGCCCCCGAGAAGTACTTC. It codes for CAELWAPEKYF.

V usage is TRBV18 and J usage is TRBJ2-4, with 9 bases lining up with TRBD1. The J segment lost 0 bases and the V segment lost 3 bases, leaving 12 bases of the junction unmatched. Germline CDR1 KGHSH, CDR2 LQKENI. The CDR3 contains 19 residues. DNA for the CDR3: TGTGCCAGCTCACCGGGGGACAGGGCCCGGTCTGTAGCCAAAAACATTCAGTACTTC. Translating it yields CASSPGDRARSVAKNIQYF. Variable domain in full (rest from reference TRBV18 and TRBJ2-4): NAGVMQNPRHLVRRRGQEARLRCSPMKGHSHVYWYRQLPEEGLKFMVYLQKENIIDESGMPKERFSAEFPKEGPSILRIQQVVRGDSAAYFCASSPGDRARSVAKNIQYFGAGTRLSVL.

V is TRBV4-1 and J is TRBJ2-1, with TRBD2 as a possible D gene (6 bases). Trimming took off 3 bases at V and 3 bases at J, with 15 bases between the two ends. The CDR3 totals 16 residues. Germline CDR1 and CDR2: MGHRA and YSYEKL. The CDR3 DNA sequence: TGCGCCAGCAGCCAGGCGGAGGGGCAGGGCTACAATGAGCAGTTCTTC. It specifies CASSQAEGQGYNEQFF.

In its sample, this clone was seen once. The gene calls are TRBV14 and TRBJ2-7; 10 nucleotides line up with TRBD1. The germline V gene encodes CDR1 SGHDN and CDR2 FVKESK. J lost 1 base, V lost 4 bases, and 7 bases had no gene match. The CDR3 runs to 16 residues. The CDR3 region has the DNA TGTGCCAGCAGCCCATCTGCGGGACAGGGGTCCTACGAGCAGTACTTC. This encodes CASSPSAGQGSYEQYF.